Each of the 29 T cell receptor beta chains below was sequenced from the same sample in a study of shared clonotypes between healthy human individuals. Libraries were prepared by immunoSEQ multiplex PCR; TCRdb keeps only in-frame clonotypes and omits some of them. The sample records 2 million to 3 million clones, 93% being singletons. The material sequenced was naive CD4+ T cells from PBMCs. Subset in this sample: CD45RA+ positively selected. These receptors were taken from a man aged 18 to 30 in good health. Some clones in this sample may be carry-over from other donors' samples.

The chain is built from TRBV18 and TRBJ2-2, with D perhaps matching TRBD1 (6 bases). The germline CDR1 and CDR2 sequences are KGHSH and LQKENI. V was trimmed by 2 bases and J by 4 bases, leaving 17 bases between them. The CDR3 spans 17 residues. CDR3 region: CASSPGVTPRGTGELFF. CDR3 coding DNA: TGTGCCAGCTCACCAGGGGTTACACCCAGGGGCACCGGGGAGCTGTTTTTT.

The CDR3 loop reads CASSRQGASSYEQYF. As DNA, the CDR3 is TGTGCCAGCTCACGTCAGGGGGCCAGCTCCTACGAGCAGTACTTC. V and J are TRBV18 and TRBJ2-7, with 8 bases lining up with TRBD1. V dropped 4 bases and J dropped 0; count of bases not matched to a gene: 5. Germline V gives CDR1 KGHSH, CDR2 LQKENI. The CDR3 is made up of 15 amino acids.

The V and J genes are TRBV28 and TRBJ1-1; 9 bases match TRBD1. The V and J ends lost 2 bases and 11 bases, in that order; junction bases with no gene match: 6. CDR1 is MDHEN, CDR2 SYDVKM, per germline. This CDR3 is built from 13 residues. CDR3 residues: CASSLTRQGVAFF. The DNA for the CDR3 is TGTGCCAGCAGTTTAACTCGACAGGGGGTGGCTTTCTTT.

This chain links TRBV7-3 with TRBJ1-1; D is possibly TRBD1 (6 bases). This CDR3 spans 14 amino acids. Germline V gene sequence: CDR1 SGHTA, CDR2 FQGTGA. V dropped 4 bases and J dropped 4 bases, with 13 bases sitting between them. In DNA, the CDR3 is TGTGCCAGCAGCTCACAGGGTTGGGGCACTGAAGCTTTCTTT. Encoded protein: CASSSQGWGTEAFF.

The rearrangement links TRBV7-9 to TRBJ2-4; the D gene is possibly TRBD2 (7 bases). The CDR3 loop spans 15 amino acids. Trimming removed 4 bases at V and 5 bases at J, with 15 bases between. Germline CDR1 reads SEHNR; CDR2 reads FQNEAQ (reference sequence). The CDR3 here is CASSSPGGPQNIQYF. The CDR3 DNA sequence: TGTGCCAGCAGCTCCCCGGGGGGCCCCCAAAACATTCAGTACTTC.

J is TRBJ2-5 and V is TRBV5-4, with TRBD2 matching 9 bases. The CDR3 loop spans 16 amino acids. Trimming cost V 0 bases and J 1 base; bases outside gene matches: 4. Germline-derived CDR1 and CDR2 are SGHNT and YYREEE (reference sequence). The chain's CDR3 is CASSLGTSAIQETQYF. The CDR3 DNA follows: TGTGCCAGCAGCTTGGGGACTAGCGCTATCCAAGAGACCCAGTACTTC.

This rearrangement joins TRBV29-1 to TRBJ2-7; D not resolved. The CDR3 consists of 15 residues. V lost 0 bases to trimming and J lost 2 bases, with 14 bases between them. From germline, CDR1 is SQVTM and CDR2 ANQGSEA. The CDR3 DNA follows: TGCAGCGTTGAAGATCGGACCCAAACTACCTACGAGCAGTACTTC. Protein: CSVEDRTQTTYEQYF.

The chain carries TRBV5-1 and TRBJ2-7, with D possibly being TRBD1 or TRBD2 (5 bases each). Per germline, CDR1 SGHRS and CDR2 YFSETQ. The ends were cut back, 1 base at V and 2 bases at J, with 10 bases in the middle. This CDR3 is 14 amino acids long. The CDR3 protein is CASSLITGPYEQYF. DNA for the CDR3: TGCGCCAGCAGCTTGATAACGGGACCCTACGAGCAGTACTTC.

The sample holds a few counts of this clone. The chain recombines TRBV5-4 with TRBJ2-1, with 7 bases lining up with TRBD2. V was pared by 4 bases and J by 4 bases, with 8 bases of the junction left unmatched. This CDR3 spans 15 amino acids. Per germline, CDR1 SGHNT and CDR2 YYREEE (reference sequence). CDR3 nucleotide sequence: TGTGCCAGCAGCCCTGGGGCTAGCGGATACAATGAGCAGTTCTTC. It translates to CASSPGASGYNEQFF.

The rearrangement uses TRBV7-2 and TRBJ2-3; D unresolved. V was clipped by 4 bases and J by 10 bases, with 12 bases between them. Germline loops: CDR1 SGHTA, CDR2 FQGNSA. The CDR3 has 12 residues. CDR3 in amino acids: CASSSPVGAQYF. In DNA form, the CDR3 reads TGTGCCAGCAGCTCCCCAGTAGGCGCGCAGTATTTT.

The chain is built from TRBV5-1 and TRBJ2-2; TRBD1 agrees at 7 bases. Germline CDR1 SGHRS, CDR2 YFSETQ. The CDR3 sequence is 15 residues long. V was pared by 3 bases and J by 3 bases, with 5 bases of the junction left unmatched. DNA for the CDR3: TGCGCCAGCAGCTCGGGACAGCGTTACACCGGGGAGCTGTTTTTT. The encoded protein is CASSSGQRYTGELFF.

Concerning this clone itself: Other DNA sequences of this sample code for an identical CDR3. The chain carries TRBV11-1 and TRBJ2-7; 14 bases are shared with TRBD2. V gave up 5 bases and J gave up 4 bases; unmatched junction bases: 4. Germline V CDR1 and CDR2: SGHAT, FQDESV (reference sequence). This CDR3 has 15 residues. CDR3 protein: CASSPGLAGGYEQYF. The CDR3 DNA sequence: TGTGCCAGCAGCCCCGGACTAGCGGGAGGATACGAGCAGTACTTC.

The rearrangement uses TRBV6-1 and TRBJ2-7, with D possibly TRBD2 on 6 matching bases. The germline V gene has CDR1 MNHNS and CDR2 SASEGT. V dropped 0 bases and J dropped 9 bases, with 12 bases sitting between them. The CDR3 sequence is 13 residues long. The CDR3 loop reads CASSEAGRRGQYF. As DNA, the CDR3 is TGTGCCAGCAGTGAAGCGGGGCGGAGGGGGCAGTACTTC.

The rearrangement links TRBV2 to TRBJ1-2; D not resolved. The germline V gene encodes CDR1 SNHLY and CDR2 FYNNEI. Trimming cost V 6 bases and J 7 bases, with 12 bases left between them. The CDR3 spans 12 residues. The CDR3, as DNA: TGTGCCAGCAGGGGAGACACCTCTGGCTACACCTTC. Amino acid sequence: CASRGDTSGYTF.

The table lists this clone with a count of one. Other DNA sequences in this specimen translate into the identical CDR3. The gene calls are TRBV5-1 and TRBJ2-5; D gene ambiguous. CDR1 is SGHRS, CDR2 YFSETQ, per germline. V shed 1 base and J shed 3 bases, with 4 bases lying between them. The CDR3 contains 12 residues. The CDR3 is CASSLSEETQYF. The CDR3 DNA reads TGCGCCAGCAGCTTGTCAGAAGAGACCCAGTACTTC.

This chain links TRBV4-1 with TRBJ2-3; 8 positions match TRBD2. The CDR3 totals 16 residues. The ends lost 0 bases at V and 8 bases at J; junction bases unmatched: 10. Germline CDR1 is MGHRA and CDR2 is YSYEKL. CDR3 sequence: CASSQDRVAGGGTQYF. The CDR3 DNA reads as TGCGCCAGCAGCCAAGATCGAGTCGCGGGAGGAGGTACGCAGTATTTT.

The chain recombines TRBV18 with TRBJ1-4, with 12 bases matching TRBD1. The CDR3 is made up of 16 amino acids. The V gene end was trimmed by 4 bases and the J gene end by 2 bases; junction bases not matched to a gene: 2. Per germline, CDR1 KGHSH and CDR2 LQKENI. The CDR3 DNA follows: TGTGCCAGCTCACAGGGACAGGGGGCGACTAATGAAAAACTGTTTTTT. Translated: CASSQGQGATNEKLFF.

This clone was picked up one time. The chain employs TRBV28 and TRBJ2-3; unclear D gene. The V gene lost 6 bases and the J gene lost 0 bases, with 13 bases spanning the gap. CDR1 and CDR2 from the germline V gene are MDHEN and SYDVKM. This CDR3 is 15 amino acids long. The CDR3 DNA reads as TGTGCCAGCAGCTCCCCCAGCCTCAGCACAGATACGCAGTATTTT. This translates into CASSSPSLSTDTQYF.

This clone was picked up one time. For the CDR3, the DNA is TGTGCCACCAGCACGCAGGGTTCCACAGATACGCAGTATTTT. As protein: CATSTQGSTDTQYF. This chain joins TRBV15 and TRBJ2-3; a weak D match, TRBD1 (5 bases). Germline V gives CDR1 LNHNV, CDR2 YYDKDF (reference sequence). This CDR3 comprises 14 residues. The germline V and J ends were trimmed by 4 bases and 2 bases, with 10 bases remaining between them.

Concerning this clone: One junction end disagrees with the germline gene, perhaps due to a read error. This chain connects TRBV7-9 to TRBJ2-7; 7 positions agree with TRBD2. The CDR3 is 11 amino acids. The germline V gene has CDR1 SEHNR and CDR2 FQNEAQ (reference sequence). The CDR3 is CASSLGGDYHF. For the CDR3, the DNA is TGTGCCAGCAGCTTAGGTGGGGACTACCACTTC.

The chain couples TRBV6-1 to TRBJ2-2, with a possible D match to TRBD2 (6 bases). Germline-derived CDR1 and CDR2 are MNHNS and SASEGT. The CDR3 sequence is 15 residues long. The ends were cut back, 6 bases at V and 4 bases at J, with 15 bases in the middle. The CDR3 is CASRGWGAGTGELFF. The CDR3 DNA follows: TGTGCCAGCAGGGGGTGGGGAGCGGGCACCGGGGAGCTGTTTTTT.

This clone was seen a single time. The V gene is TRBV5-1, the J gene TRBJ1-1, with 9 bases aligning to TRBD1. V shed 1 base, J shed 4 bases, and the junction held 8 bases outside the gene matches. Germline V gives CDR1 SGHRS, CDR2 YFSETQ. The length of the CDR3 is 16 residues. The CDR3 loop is CASSLMRQGDGTEAFF. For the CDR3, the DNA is TGCGCCAGCAGCTTGATGAGACAGGGGGACGGCACTGAAGCTTTCTTT.

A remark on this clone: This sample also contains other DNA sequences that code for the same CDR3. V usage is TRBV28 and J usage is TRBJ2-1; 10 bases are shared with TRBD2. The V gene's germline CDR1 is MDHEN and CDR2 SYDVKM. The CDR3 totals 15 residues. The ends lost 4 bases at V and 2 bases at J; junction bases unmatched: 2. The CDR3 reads CASSSLAGAYNEQFF. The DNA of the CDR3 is TGTGCCAGCAGTTCCCTAGCGGGAGCCTACAATGAGCAGTTCTTC.

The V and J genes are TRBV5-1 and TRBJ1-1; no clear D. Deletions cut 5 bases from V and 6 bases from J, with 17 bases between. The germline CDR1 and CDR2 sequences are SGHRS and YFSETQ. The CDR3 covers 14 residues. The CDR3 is CASRPTLGSPEAFF. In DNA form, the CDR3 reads TGCGCCAGCAGACCGACATTGGGGTCGCCTGAAGCTTTCTTT.

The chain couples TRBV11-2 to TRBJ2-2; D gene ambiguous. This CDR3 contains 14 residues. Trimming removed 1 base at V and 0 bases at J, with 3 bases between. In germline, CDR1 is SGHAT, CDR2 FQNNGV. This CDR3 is CASSLVANTGELFF. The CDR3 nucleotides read TGTGCCAGCAGCTTAGTAGCGAACACCGGGGAGCTGTTTTTT.

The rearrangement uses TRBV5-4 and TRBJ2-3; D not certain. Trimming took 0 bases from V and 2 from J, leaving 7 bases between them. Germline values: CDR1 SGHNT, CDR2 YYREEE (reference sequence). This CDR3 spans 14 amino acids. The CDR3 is CASSLVLDTDTQYF. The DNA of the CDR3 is TGTGCCAGCAGCTTGGTTCTAGACACAGATACGCAGTATTTT.

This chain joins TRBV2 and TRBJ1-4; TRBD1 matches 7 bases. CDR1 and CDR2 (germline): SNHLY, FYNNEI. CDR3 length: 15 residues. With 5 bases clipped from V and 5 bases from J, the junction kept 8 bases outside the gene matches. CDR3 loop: CASSPNRGPNEKLFF. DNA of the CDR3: TGTGCCAGCAGTCCTAACAGGGGACCGAATGAAAAACTGTTTTTT.

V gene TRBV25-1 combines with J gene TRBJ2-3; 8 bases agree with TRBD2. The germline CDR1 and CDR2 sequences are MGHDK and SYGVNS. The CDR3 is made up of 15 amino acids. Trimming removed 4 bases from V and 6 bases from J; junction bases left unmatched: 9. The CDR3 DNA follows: TGTGCCAGCAGTGTTCGTAGCGGGACGGGGGATACGCAGTATTTT. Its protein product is CASSVRSGTGDTQYF.

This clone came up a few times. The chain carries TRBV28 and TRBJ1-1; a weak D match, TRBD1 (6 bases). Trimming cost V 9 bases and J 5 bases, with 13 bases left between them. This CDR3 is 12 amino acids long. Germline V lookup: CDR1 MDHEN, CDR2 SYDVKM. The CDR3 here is CASGRGITEAFF. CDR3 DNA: TGTGCCAGTGGTAGGGGGATAACTGAAGCTTTCTTT. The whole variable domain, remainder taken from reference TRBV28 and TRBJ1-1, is DVKVTQSSRYLVKRTGEKVFLECVQDMDHENMFWYRQDPGLGLRLIYFSYDVKMKEKGDIPEGYSVSREKKERFSLILESASTNQTSMYLCASGRGITEAFFGQGTRLTVV.